This entry concerns a single TCR beta chain. CD45RA+ naive and CD45RA-negative memory subsets were separated from CD4+ cells. This specimen comes from a study of shared clonotypes between healthy human individuals. Study-wide background: The plates for each donor numbered three CD4 naive, three CD4 memory, two CD8 naive and one CD8 memory.

The CDR3 contains 16 residues. The V and J ends lost 4 bases and 4 bases, in that order; junction bases with no gene match: 9. Germline-derived CDR1 and CDR2 are SGHAT and FQNNGV. TCRdb keeps only in-frame clones here, not all; method: immunoSEQ multiplex PCR. The table has under 850,000 clones, around 77% seen once; the top ten hold over 1.5%. Sequencing input: memory CD4+ T cells sorted from blood. The subset: CD45RA-negative fraction. This clonotype was obtained from a woman under 40 in good health. This chain joins TRBV11-2 and TRBJ1-4, with 7 bases matching TRBD1. Here the CDR3 reads CASSSLKGQLNEKLFF. The DNA for the CDR3 is TGTGCCAGCAGCTCACTGAAGGGACAGCTTAATGAAAAACTGTTTTTT.